The subject of this entry is one TCR beta chain. The antigen is unknown. Clones were read by immunoSEQ multiplex PCR, and TCRdb kept only the in-frame ones, dropping some. The sample shows nearly 2 million clones, about 95% of them seen only once. The data were taken from a study of shared clonotypes between healthy human individuals. The trim removed 0 bases at V and 6 bases at J, leaving 9 bases unmatched. The CDR3 covers 17 residues. Germline values: CDR1 LNHNV, CDR2 YYDKDF (reference sequence). Study-wide results and limits: Rarefaction curves obtained for sorted subsets showed sequencing incomplete despite large depth.

CD45RO-negative, CCR7-selected cells formed the naive CD8 fraction, which excluded terminally differentiated effector memory CD45RA+ cells. Sequencing was carried out using naive CD8+ T cells sorted from blood. The chain couples TRBV15 to TRBJ2-1, with 9 bases identical to TRBD2. This receptor was taken from a man in his late teens or twenties in good health. The CDR3: CATSRDRLAEGGNEQFF. The CDR3 DNA reads TGTGCCACCAGCAGAGATAGACTAGCGGAAGGGGGCAATGAGCAGTTCTTC.